The entry below gives a single T cell receptor (beta chain) sequence along with its context. The sample belongs to a study of blood T cell repertoires in COVID-19. At the level of the study: Specimens from acute and convalescent COVID-19 originated in the United States, Italy and Spain. Sources were T cells, B-cell-depleted T cells, or PBMCs; the material itself was cDNA or gDNA.

CDR3 size: 16 residues. With V trimmed by 6 bases and J by 1 base, 5 bases remained unmatched. CDR1 and CDR2 (germline): SGHVS, FQNEAQ. Original processing notes: Amplification of reference gene primers provided the estimated nucleated cell counts. Libraries were prepared by immunoSEQ multiplex PCR; TCRdb keeps only in-frame clonotypes and omits some of them. V and J calls plus clone size are reproduced from that table; the DNA served to infer D and trimming. The sample includes 300,000 or so clones, 80% to 90% of them seen just once. The sample consisted of peripheral blood. This TCR was sampled from a middle-aged woman with acute or convalescent COVID-19. V is TRBV7-8 and J is TRBJ2-2, with TRBD1 matching 10 bases. CDR3 protein: CASSSRTGGNTGELFF. CDR3 sequence (DNA): TGTGCCAGCAGTTCTAGGACAGGGGGGAACACCGGGGAGCTGTTTTTT.